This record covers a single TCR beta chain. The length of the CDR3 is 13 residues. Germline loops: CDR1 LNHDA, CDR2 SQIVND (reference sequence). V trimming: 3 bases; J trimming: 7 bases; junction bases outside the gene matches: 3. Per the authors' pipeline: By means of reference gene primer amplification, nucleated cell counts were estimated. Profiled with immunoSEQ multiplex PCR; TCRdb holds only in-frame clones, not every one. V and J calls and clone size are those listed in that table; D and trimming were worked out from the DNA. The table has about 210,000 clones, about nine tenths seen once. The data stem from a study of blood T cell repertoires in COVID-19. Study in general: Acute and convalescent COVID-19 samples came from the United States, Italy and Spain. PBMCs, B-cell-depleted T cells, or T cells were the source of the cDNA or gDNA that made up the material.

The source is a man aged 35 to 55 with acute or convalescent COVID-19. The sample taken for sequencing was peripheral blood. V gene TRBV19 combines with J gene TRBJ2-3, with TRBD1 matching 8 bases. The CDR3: CASSINRGNTQYF. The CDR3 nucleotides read TGTGCCAGTAGTATTAACAGGGGGAATACGCAGTATTTT.